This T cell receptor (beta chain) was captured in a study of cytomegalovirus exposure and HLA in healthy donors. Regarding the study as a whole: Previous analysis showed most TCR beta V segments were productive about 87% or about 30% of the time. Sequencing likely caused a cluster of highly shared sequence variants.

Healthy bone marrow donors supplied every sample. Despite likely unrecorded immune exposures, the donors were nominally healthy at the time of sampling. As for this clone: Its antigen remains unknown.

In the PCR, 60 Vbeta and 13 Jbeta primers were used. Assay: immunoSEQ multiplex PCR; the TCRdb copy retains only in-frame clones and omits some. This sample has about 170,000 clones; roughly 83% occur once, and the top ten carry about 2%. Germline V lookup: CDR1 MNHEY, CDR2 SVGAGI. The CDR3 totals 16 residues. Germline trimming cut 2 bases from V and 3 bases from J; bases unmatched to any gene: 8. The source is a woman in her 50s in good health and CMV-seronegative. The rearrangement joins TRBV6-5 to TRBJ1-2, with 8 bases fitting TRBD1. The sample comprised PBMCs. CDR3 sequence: CASSYGQGRPYYGYTF. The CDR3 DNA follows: TGTGCCAGCAGTTACGGACAGGGTCGACCTTACTATGGCTACACCTTC.